Here is one T cell receptor beta chain with its context. The germline gives CDR1 SGDLS, CDR2 YYNGEE. This CDR3 region has 15 residues. Germline trimming cut 4 bases from V and 4 bases from J; bases unmatched to any gene: 10. For the second PCR, which ran for roughly 6 to 12 cycles, a sample-barcoded 5' primer and a J-beta primer mix were used. Via MiXCR, TCRdb re-called the 5' RACE reads, giving one row per CDR3 protein. The sample has roughly 860,000 distinct CDR3 sequences, about 59% seen once. The data belong to a study of blood T cells in healthy people across ages. The TCR sequence derives from a man aged 30-40 years in good health. The sequenced sample consisted of blood. This sequence joins TRBV9 and TRBJ1-1; 7 bases match TRBD1. CDR3 bases: TGTGCCAGCAGCCCACGGGAGGGGGCGTTCACTGAAGCTTTCTTT. As protein: CASSPREGAFTEAFF.